Following are 17 T cell receptor beta chains from one sample sequenced in a study of blood T cell repertoires in COVID-19. Data came from immunoSEQ multiplex PCR; TCRdb stores just in-frame clones and leaves some out. This table has 150,000 to 200,000 clones, about 85% appearing once. The sequencing input was peripheral blood. Every receptor here comes from a woman over 75 with acute or convalescent COVID-19.

The chain carries TRBV27 and TRBJ1-6, with no clear D. This CDR3 has 14 residues. Trimming removed 4 bases from V and 9 bases from J, with 13 bases in between. Germline lookup yields CDR1 MNHEY and CDR2 SMNVEV (reference sequence). CDR3 loop: CASSSATVTSPLHF. In nucleotides, the CDR3 is TGTGCCAGCAGTTCGGCTACAGTGACTTCACCCCTCCACTTT.

The rearrangement links TRBV4-1 to TRBJ2-1; D unclear. CDR3 length: 17 residues. V lost 1 base, J lost 3 bases, and 16 bases lay in between. Germline assignment: CDR1 MGHRA and CDR2 YSYEKL. The CDR3 DNA sequence: TGCGCCAGCAGCCAAGGTCGCCCTTCCGGTAGCTACAATGAGCAGTTCTTC. As protein: CASSQGRPSGSYNEQFF.

The rearrangement uses TRBV19 and TRBJ1-5, with unresolved D. Trimming took off 6 bases at V and 4 bases at J, with 13 bases between the two ends. This CDR3 spans 14 amino acids. Germline CDR1 is LNHDA and CDR2 is SQIVND (reference sequence). This CDR3 reads CASSWILANQPQHF. DNA of the CDR3: TGTGCCAGTAGCTGGATCTTAGCAAATCAGCCCCAGCATTTT.

The chain joins TRBV7-2 to TRBJ2-2; D may be TRBD2 (6 bases). The V gene lost 5 bases and the J gene lost 2 bases, with 15 bases spanning the gap. There are 16 residues in the CDR3. Germline V gene sequence: CDR1 SGHTA, CDR2 FQGNSA. The CDR3 DNA reads as TGTGCCAGCAGCCCCCAAGGAGGGGTCAACACCGGGGAGCTGTTTTTT. It yields the protein CASSPQGGVNTGELFF.

The rearrangement links TRBV7-2 to TRBJ2-3; 14 bases line up with TRBD2. Germline V CDR1 and CDR2: SGHTA, FQGNSA. The CDR3 length is 17 residues. The V gene end was trimmed by 1 base and the J gene end by 8 bases; junction bases not matched to a gene: 8. The CDR3 reads CASSLVGRLAGGSTQYF. CDR3 bases: TGTGCCAGCAGCTTAGTAGGTAGACTAGCGGGAGGGTCTACGCAGTATTTT.

V gene TRBV10-3 combines with J gene TRBJ1-6, with 8 bases identical to TRBD1. Looked up from germline, CDR1 is ENHRY and CDR2 is SYGVKD. After removal of 0 bases from V and 14 bases from J, the junction contained 9 bases not matched to a gene. The CDR3 runs 15 residues. The CDR3 sequence: CAISESRQGAGTLHF. CDR3 sequence (DNA): TGTGCCATCAGTGAGTCGAGGCAGGGGGCCGGGACCCTCCACTTT.

The rearrangement links TRBV5-1 to TRBJ1-2; D is perhaps TRBD1 (5 bases). V was shortened by 4 bases and J by 3 bases, with 10 bases between the two germline ends. The CDR3 has 13 residues. Germline loops: CDR1 SGHRS, CDR2 YFSETQ. DNA for the CDR3: TGCGCCAGCAGCCTTGACAGTTACTATGGCTACACCTTC. This encodes CASSLDSYYGYTF.

This chain connects TRBV19 to TRBJ2-2, with 7 nucleotides matching TRBD1. V trimming: 5 bases; J trimming: 0 bases; junction bases outside the gene matches: 6. The germline V gene encodes CDR1 LNHDA and CDR2 SQIVND (reference sequence). This CDR3 has 16 amino acids. The CDR3 coding sequence is TGTGCCAGTAGTGCAACCGGGACAGCGAACACCGGGGAGCTGTTTTTT. Translation: CASSATGTANTGELFF.

The chain combines TRBV4-1 with TRBJ1-3; tentative D call: TRBD1 (5 bases). Looked up from germline, CDR1 is MGHRA and CDR2 is YSYEKL. This CDR3 contains 15 residues. The ends were cut back, 4 bases at V and 0 bases at J, with 10 bases in the middle. CDR3 DNA sequence: TGCGCCAGCAGCCTGGGGGGTCACTCTGGAAACACCATATATTTT. The encoded protein is CASSLGGHSGNTIYF.

This clone was observed once. The rearrangement uses TRBV10-3 and TRBJ2-1, with 11 bases identical to TRBD2. The junction had 9 bases not matched to a gene; V was cut back by 6 bases and J by 8 bases. The germline V gene encodes CDR1 ENHRY and CDR2 SYGVKD. The CDR3 is made up of 15 amino acids. In DNA, the CDR3 is TGTGCCATCAGAGGGACTAGCGGACGGGGGGATGAGCAGTTCTTC. Encoded protein: CAIRGTSGRGDEQFF.

This chain links TRBV14 with TRBJ1-5; the match to TRBD1 covers 10 bases. The CDR3 sequence is 16 residues long. Germline V lookup: CDR1 SGHDN, CDR2 FVKESK. Trimming removed 0 bases from V and 2 bases from J; junction bases left unmatched: 1. CDR3 sequence (DNA): TGTGCCAGCAGCCAAGATGGGACAGGGGGCAATCAGCCCCAGCATTTT. This encodes CASSQDGTGGNQPQHF.

This clone was observed a handful of times. The chain carries TRBV5-1 and TRBJ2-7; no reliable D call. CDR1 and CDR2 (germline): SGHRS, YFSETQ. V was clipped by 1 base and J by 5 bases, with 19 bases between them. This CDR3 contains 16 residues. The CDR3, as DNA: TGCGCCAGCAGCTTGTCAGTACGGCCTCAACGGGACGAGCAGTACTTC. Translated: CASSLSVRPQRDEQYF.

The CDR3 loop is CASATNRQAGQPQHF. For the CDR3, the DNA is TGTGCCAGTGCCACTAACCGACAGGCTGGACAGCCCCAGCATTTT. V gene TRBV27 combines with J gene TRBJ1-5, with a possible D match to TRBD1 (6 bases). Germline V gives CDR1 MNHEY, CDR2 SMNVEV (reference sequence). CDR3 length: 15 amino acids. V dropped 9 bases and J dropped 7 bases, with 22 bases sitting between them.

The chain links TRBV19 to TRBJ2-7, with a possible D match to TRBD2 (6 bases). CDR1 and CDR2 from the germline V gene are LNHDA and SQIVND (reference sequence). The germline V and J ends were trimmed by 3 bases and 4 bases, with 16 bases remaining between them. The CDR3 has 15 residues. The CDR3 DNA reads TGTGCCAGTAGTATTCAACTCCTGGGAGGTTACGAGCAGTACTTC. Protein product: CASSIQLLGGYEQYF.

This chain uses TRBV29-1 with TRBJ1-1; TRBD1 matches 8 bases. The CDR3 has 13 amino acids. The V gene end was trimmed by 7 bases and the J gene end by 4 bases; junction bases not matched to a gene: 8. Germline-derived CDR1 and CDR2 are SQVTM and ANQGSEA. The CDR3, as DNA: TGCAGCGCCACCAGGACAGGGAGCACTGAAGCTTTCTTT. The encoded protein is CSATRTGSTEAFF.

The chain joins TRBV18 to TRBJ2-2; 8 bases match TRBD2. The CDR3 spans 16 residues. Per the germline V gene, CDR1 is KGHSH and CDR2 is LQKENI. V shed 3 bases and J 0 bases; nucleotides not matched to a gene: 3. CDR3 bases: TGTGCCAGCTCACCTAGCGGGGATTCGAACACCGGGGAGCTGTTTTTT. This codes for CASSPSGDSNTGELFF. Filled out from reference TRBV18 and TRBJ2-2, the complete variable domain reads NAGVMQNPRHLVRRRGQEARLRCSPMKGHSHVYWYRQLPEEGLKFMVYLQKENIIDESGMPKERFSAEFPKEGPSILRIQQVVRGDSAAYFCASSPSGDSNTGELFFGEGSRLTVL.

The chain recombines TRBV6-5 with TRBJ1-4; the D is unclear. CDR3 length equals 15 residues. The V gene lost 0 bases and the J gene lost 3 bases, with 8 bases spanning the gap. The germline V gene has CDR1 MNHEY and CDR2 SVGAGI. CDR3 in amino acids: CASSYSGRPNEKLFF. The CDR3, as DNA: TGTGCCAGCAGTTACTCGGGGAGACCTAATGAAAAACTGTTTTTT.